This T cell receptor (beta chain) was documented in a study of blood T cell repertoires in COVID-19. For the study at large: T cells, B-cell-depleted T cells, or PBMCs provided the cDNA or gDNA that served as material.

The V segment lost 3 bases and the J segment 6 bases; nucleotides outside the gene matches: 6. This CDR3 spans 15 amino acids. Germline V gene data show CDR1 as SGHNT and CDR2 as YENEEA. The authors' processing: Researchers report that nucleated cell counts were estimated from reference gene primer amplification. The protocol was immunoSEQ multiplex PCR, while the TCRdb copy is restricted to in-frame clones and leaves out a portion. V and J calls and clone size follow that table, whereas D and trimming were derived from the DNA. The profile shows about 120,000 clones, 85% of them singletons. This TCR was sampled from an elderly man with acute or convalescent COVID-19. The V gene is TRBV11-3, the J gene TRBJ2-1; 9 bases agree with TRBD2. Sample: peripheral blood. CDR3 loop: CASSFAGGPGNEQFF. CDR3 sequence (DNA): TGTGCCAGCAGCTTTGCGGGGGGGCCGGGCAATGAGCAGTTCTTC.